This T cell receptor beta chain was identified in a study of T-cell memory formation after mild COVID-19. Study outcomes and limitations: Pre-infection memory held some responding clones, suggesting pre-existing cross-reactive T cells responded. Mainly CM and EM harbored the contracting CD4+ clones; mainly EMRA harbored the CD8+ ones. A second wave expanding day 15 to 37 was CD4+-biased; contracting clones were balanced.

This clonotype showed up just a few times. Its antigen is currently unknown. Researchers used 5'RACE with constant-segment primers to make TCR alpha and TCR beta cDNA libraries that carry sample barcodes and UMIs. TCRdb called the 5' RACE reads again in MiXCR, with one record for every CDR3 protein. The top ten hold around 12% of the sample, which has about 410,000 distinct CDR3 sequences, 23% seen once. The receptor was isolated from an adult woman who had mild COVID-19 (a few samples of this study predate the infection). Cell type and time point are not known. Sequencing was done on a sample of PBMCs or a T cell subset sorted from them (not recorded which).

CDR3 region: CASSFPNTAIYGYTF. CDR3 coding DNA: TGTGCCAGCAGCTTCCCCAACACGGCAATCTATGGCTACACCTTC. The V and J genes are TRBV5-5 and TRBJ1-2; the D is unclear. V lost 2 bases, J lost 4 bases, and 15 bases lay in between. This CDR3 is built from 15 residues. Germline CDR1 reads SGHKS; CDR2 reads YYEKEE (reference sequence).